This T cell receptor (beta chain) was documented in a study of blood T cell repertoires in COVID-19. Study in general: Spain, Italy and the United States supplied samples that represented acute and convalescent COVID-19. From T cells, B-cell-depleted T cells, or PBMCs came the material, which was cDNA or gDNA.

V lost 4 bases to trimming and J lost 7 bases, with 19 bases between them. This CDR3 region has 16 residues. Germline CDR1 LGHNA, CDR2 YNFKEQ. It was during active infection that Seattle patients were enrolled and then longitudinally followed. Original handling: Amplifying reference gene primers gave estimates of nucleated cell counts. Generated by immunoSEQ multiplex PCR, the TCRdb table keeps only in-frame clones and is missing some. The V and J calls and clone size were taken over from that table, and D and trimming were inferred from the DNA. The sample lists roughly 60,000 clones; over 80% were seen once.

Sequencing used peripheral blood. V gene TRBV4-2 combines with J gene TRBJ1-4; maybe TRBD1 (6 bases). The source of this sequence is a man aged 35-49 years with COVID-19, enrolled during active disease. The CDR3 DNA reads as TGTGCCAGCAGCCTGACCGGGACATCTGGAGGTGAAAAACTGTTTTTT. Translation gives CASSLTGTSGGEKLFF.